Each of the 4 T cell receptor beta chains below was sequenced from the same sample in a study of cytomegalovirus exposure and HLA in healthy donors. A multiplex PCR was run with 60 Vbeta primers and 13 Jbeta primers. Only in-frame clones appear in the TCRdb table, and some are missing; sequencing was by immunoSEQ multiplex PCR. In the table there are about 78,000 clones, more than 75% of which are singletons. The sequenced sample consisted of PBMCs. Source of these receptors: a woman between 45 and 65 years old in good health and CMV-seropositive.

The chain employs TRBV6-5 and TRBJ2-3; perhaps TRBD2 as D (7 bases). The germline V gene encodes CDR1 MNHEY and CDR2 SVGAGI. The CDR3 extends over 16 amino acids. V was cut by 2 bases and J by 4 bases, with 16 bases left in between. The CDR3 DNA sequence: TGTGCCAGCAGTTACAGAGCGGGAAAGGGGGCAGATACGCAGTATTTT. It codes for CASSYRAGKGADTQYF.

This sequence joins TRBV9 and TRBJ2-1; 9 bases line up with TRBD2. CDR3 length: 16 amino acids. V was clipped by 6 bases and J by 6 bases; unmatched bases: 13. Germline lookup yields CDR1 SGDLS and CDR2 YYNGEE. CDR3: CASTPLRAGGFNEQFF. As DNA, the CDR3 is TGTGCCAGCACCCCCTTAAGAGCGGGGGGTTTCAATGAGCAGTTCTTC. Supplemented by reference TRBV9 and TRBJ2-1, the full variable domain reads DSGVTQTPKHLITATGQRVTLRCSPRSGDLSVYWYQQSLDQGLQFLIQYYNGEERAKGNILERFSAQQFPDLHSELNLSSLELGDSALYFCASTPLRAGGFNEQFFGPGTRLTVL.

About this clone itself: At one end, the junction sequence differs from germline, possibly due to a read error. The chain joins TRBV7-9 to TRBJ1-2; the match to TRBD1 covers 8 bases. This CDR3 region has 13 residues. Looked up from germline, CDR1 is SEHNR and CDR2 is FQNEAQ (reference sequence). The CDR3 DNA reads as TGTTCCAGCAGCTTAACAGGGGGCTATGGCTACACCTTC. Translation: CSSSLTGGYGYTF.

A few counts support this clone. This chain uses TRBV30 with TRBJ2-1, with TRBD2 matching over 11 bases. The ends lost 0 bases at V and 5 bases at J; junction bases unmatched: 6. The length of the CDR3 is 16 residues. Germline CDR1 and CDR2: GTSNPN and SVGIG (reference sequence). In DNA form, the CDR3 reads TGTGCCTGGAGTGTCGATAGCGGGGGGGCCGACAATGAGCAGTTCTTC. Its translation is CAWSVDSGGADNEQFF.